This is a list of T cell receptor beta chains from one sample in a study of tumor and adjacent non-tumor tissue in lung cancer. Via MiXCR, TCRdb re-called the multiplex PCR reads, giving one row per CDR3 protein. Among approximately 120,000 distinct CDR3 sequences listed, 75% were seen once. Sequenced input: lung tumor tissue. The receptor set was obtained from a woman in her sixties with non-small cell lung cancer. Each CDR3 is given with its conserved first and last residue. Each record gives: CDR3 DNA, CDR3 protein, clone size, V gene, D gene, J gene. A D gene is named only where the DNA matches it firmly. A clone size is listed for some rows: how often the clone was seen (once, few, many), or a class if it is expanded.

TGCAGTACTAGAGGGGGGATAGACAGGGGGGACACTGAAGCCTTCTTT | CSTRGGIDRGDTEAFF | few | TRBV20-1 | TRBD1 | TRBJ1-1
TGTGCCAGCAGCCAGATCGGGGGGGAGGGAGATACGCAGTATTTT | CASSQIGGEGDTQYF | NA | TRBV4-2 | TRBD2 | TRBJ2-3
TGTAGTACTAGAGAAGGGGGTAACATTCAGTACTTC | CSTREGGNIQYF | once | TRBV20-1 | NA | TRBJ2-4
TGTGCCATGAGGGACGGGGGGCCAAACACCGGGGAGCTGTTTTTT | CAMRDGGPNTGELFF | NA | TRBV12-3/TRBV12-4 | NA | TRBJ2-2
TGTGCCAGCAGCCGCCACGGGGGACACACCGTGAAGCTGTTTTTT | CASSRHGGHTVKLFF | NA | TRBV11-2 | NA | TRBJ2-2
TGTACCAGCAGCTTTACACCTACCTACGAGCAGTACTTC | CTSSFTPTYEQYF | NA | TRBV5-5 | NA | TRBJ2-7
TGTGCCACCAGCCAGAGACTTCAGGTCTACGAGCAGTACTTC | CATSQRLQVYEQYF | NA | TRBV11-2 | NA | TRBJ2-7
TGTGCCAGCAGAGAACCGGGACAGGTGCATGGCTACACCTTC | CASREPGQVHGYTF | NA | TRBV6-2/TRBV6-3 | TRBD1 | TRBJ1-2
TGCCCCAGCAGCCAAGGTGCAGGGCTAGCGGGAGGCACCCCGTTAGCAAAAAACATTCAGTACTTC | CPSSQGAGLAGGTPLAKNIQYF | NA | TRBV4-3 | TRBD2 | TRBJ2-4
TGTGCCAGCAGCTTAGAGCCAACCAGGGGGTTCGAGCACTTCTTC | CASSLEPTRGFEHFF | NA | TRBV11-3 | TRBD1 | TRBJ2-1
TGTTCCAGCAATGACAGGACACCCGGTCAGCATTTT | CSSNDRTPGQHF | NA | TRBV12-3/TRBV12-4 | NA | TRBJ1-5
TGTGTCACCAGCAGAAATCCGGCTAGCGGCTACAATGAGCAGTTCTTC | CVTSRNPASGYNEQFF | NA | TRBV15 | TRBD2 | TRBJ2-1
TGTGCCAGCAGCCGTAAGGTGAAGACTGAAGCTTTCTTT | CASSRKVKTEAFF | NA | TRBV11-3 | NA | TRBJ1-1
TGTGTCAGCTCCCGGATCAGGGATCAGCCCCAGCATTTT | CVSSRIRDQPQHF | NA | TRBV11-2 | NA | TRBJ1-5
TGCGCCAGCAGCCAAGAAAGCTCAGACGAGCAGTATTTC | CASSQESSDEQYF | NA | TRBV4-1 | NA | TRBJ2-7
TGTGTCAGCTCCCGTGACAGGGGTCAGCCCCAGCAGTTC | CVSSRDRGQPQQF | NA | TRBV11-2 | TRBD1 | TRBJ1-5
TGCGCCAGCAGCTTGGTCTACACAGGGGGAGAGACCCAGTACTTC | CASSLVYTGGETQYF | NA | TRBV5-1 | TRBD1 | TRBJ2-5
TGCAGCGTTGAGTGGGGGAAAAAACTGTTTTTT | CSVEWGKKLFF | NA | TRBV29-1 | NA | TRBJ1-4
TGCGCCAGCAGTCAAGTAACTCCGTGGACTGAAGCTTTCTTT | CASSQVTPWTEAFF | NA | TRBV4-3 | NA | TRBJ1-1
TGCAGCGTTAGGACAGGGGACACTGAAGCTTTATTT | CSVRTGDTEALF | NA | TRBV29-1 | TRBD1 | TRBJ1-1
TGTGCCAGCAGCTCTATTAGCGGGAGAATCACGAATGAGCAGTTCTTC | CASSSISGRITNEQFF | many | TRBV11-2 | TRBD2 | TRBJ2-1
TGTGCCAACAGGCCGCGACTAGCGGGAGAATCCTCCGGGGAGCTGTTTTTT | CANRPRLAGESSGELFF | NA | TRBV11-1 | TRBD2 | TRBJ2-2
TGTGCCAGTAGCTTAGAGGGCTCCGGGGGCTACAATGAGCAGTTATTC | CASSLEGSGGYNEQLF | NA | TRBV7-2 | NA | TRBJ2-1
TGCGCCAGTAGCCAAGATCTGGTAGGGACCCCCTACGAGCAGTACTTC | CASSQDLVGTPYEQYF | NA | TRBV4-3 | NA | TRBJ2-7
TGCAGTGCTATTAGGAATGGACAGGGGAATCAGCCTCAGCATTTT | CSAIRNGQGNQPQHF | NA | TRBV20-1 | TRBD1 | TRBJ1-5
TGCAGTGTCTCGTCAATAGGGCTAGCCAGAAACATTCAGCACTTC | CSVSSIGLARNIQHF | NA | TRBV20-1 | NA | TRBJ2-4
TGCATTGCTGGGGGAGAAGGGAGCACCCGGGAGCTGTTTTTT | CIAGGEGSTRELFF | NA | TRBV20-1 | NA | TRBJ2-2
TGTGCCAGTAGTGAATTTTTTCCGGACAGGGCCTATGGCTACACCTTC | CASSEFFPDRAYGYTF | NA | TRBV2 | TRBD1 | TRBJ1-2
TGTACCGGCACCACCCGACAGGGGGGTGAAGAGACCCAGTACTTC | CTGTTRQGGEETQYF | NA | TRBV28 | TRBD1 | TRBJ2-5
TGTGCCATCAGTCTCGCAGGGGGCCCGGTGCAGTACTTC | CAISLAGGPVQYF | many | TRBV10-3 | TRBD1 | TRBJ2-7
TGCAGCGCTAGATATTACACAGCTCGTAAGTACGAGCAGTACTTC | CSARYYTARKYEQYF | NA | TRBV20-1 | NA | TRBJ2-7
TGTGCCAGCAGCCCGCGACTAGAGGGAGAATCCACCTGGGAACTGTTTTTT | CASSPRLEGESTWELFF | NA | TRBV11-1 | NA | TRBJ2-2
TGTGCCAGCAGTCCCCGGACATCGCGGGGCACCGGGGAGCTGTTTTTT | CASSPRTSRGTGELFF | NA | TRBV28 | NA | TRBJ2-2
TGTGTCAGCAGTTCTGCACCCCTGGGTGACGAGCAGTACTTC | CVSSSAPLGDEQYF | NA | TRBV28 | NA | TRBJ2-7
TGTGCGAGCCAAACCGACAGTGAAACTGAAGCTTTCTTT | CASQTDSETEAFF | NA | TRBV6-6 | NA | TRBJ1-1
TGCGCCAGCAGTGATTACGGAGCCGGCATCCTGACTTTC | CASSDYGAGILTF | NA | TRBV10-2 | NA | TRBJ2-6
TGTGCCAGCAGCTTGGTAGGCGGGAGCACAGATACGCAGTATTTT | CASSLVGGSTDTQYF | NA | TRBV5-4 | NA | TRBJ2-3
TGTGGCAGCAGCTTAGGCCCACTAGCACTATACTACAATAAGCAGTTCTTC | CGSSLGPLALYYNKQFF | NA | TRBV11-3 | NA | TRBJ2-1
TGTCCCAGTAGCCCCGCCGGGCAGGGAGGTCATATGCAGTATTTT | CPSSPAGQGGHMQYF | NA | TRBV11-3 | NA | TRBJ2-3
TGCAGTGGTACTAAACAGGGCCGGGTGTCACCCCTCCACTTT | CSGTKQGRVSPLHF | NA | TRBV20-1 | NA | TRBJ1-6
TGTGCCAGCACCCCAGGGGGGACAATCTACACCGGGGGGCTGTTTTTT | CASTPGGTIYTGGLFF | NA | TRBV6-2/TRBV6-3 | NA | TRBJ2-2
TGCAGTGCTTCCCAGACGCTAAACACCGGGGAGCTGTCTTTT | CSASQTLNTGELSF | once | TRBV20-1 | NA | TRBJ2-2
TGTGTCAGCAGCTCACATAGCCCGCTCTATGGCTACACCTTC | CVSSSHSPLYGYTF | NA | TRBV11-1 | NA | TRBJ1-2
TGTGCCAGCAGTTACTGGATCCCTAGCGGGTCTAGGAATGAGGAGTTCTTC | CASSYWIPSGSRNEEFF | NA | TRBV6-5 | TRBD2 | TRBJ2-1
TGTACCAGCAGTGACATGTACGAGCAGTACTTC | CTSSDMYEQYF | NA | TRBV6-2/TRBV6-3 | NA | TRBJ2-7
TGTGCCAGCAGTTCCGGGACTACCAACACCGGGGAGCTGTTTTTT | CASSSGTTNTGELFF | many | TRBV12-3/TRBV12-4 | TRBD2 | TRBJ2-2
TGTGCCAGCAGCTTTCGACAGGGAGATACTGAAGCTTTCTTT | CASSFRQGDTEAFF | NA | TRBV7-9 | TRBD1 | TRBJ1-1
NA | CASSHVAGGITDTRYF | NA | TRBV4-3 | NA | TRBJ2-3
TGTGCCAGCAGCTTGTTTCTATCCTCTGGGGCCAACGTCCTGACTTTC | CASSLFLSSGANVLTF | many | TRBV5-4 | NA | TRBJ2-6